The 19 T cell receptor beta chains given below trace back to one sample, sequenced in a study of naive and memory T cell subsets. The beta constant-region primer was an equimolar mix of two oligonucleotides covering TRBC1 and TRBC2. Nested alpha and beta constant-region primers with the SP2 primer drove four PCR rounds on ligated cDNA. MiXCR, run by TCRdb on the UMI-ligation and nested PCR reads, gives a single entry per CDR3 protein. The data contain 20,000 to 25,000 distinct CDR3 sequences, roughly 8.2% of them singletons. Material for sequencing was central memory CD8+ T cells from blood. The receptors were sampled from a human donor in good health.

This clonotype occurred a few times. The rearrangement uses TRBV6-1 and TRBJ1-5; 8 bases fit TRBD1. The germline gives CDR1 MNHNS, CDR2 SASEGT. V lost 3 bases and J lost 5; bases outside the gene matches: 9. The CDR3 extends over 16 amino acids. The CDR3 nucleotides read TGTGCCAGCAGTGATTCCATACAGGGGGGGCATCAGCCCCAGCATTTT. Translation: CASSDSIQGGHQPQHF.

V and J are TRBV6-4 and TRBJ2-3, with a tentative D call TRBD2 (5 bases). Trimming left V 3 bases short and J 2 bases short, with 9 bases between. The CDR3 runs to 14 residues. Germline V lookup: CDR1 MRHNA, CDR2 SNTAGT. Here the CDR3 DNA reads TGTGCCAGCAGTGATGACGGGAACACAGATACGCAGTATTTT. Protein: CASSDDGNTDTQYF.

This chain connects TRBV4-1 to TRBJ2-1; TRBD1 agrees at 9 bases. The J segment lost 12 bases and the V segment lost 1 base, leaving 7 bases of the junction unmatched. Per germline, CDR1 MGHRA and CDR2 YSYEKL. There are 14 residues in the CDR3. Here the CDR3 reads CASSQVRGQGLQFF. The CDR3 DNA is TGCGCCAGCAGCCAAGTTCGGGGACAGGGATTGCAGTTCTTC.

CDR3 nucleotides: TGTGCCAGCAGCTCGACCCCGGGACAAACATATGGCTACACCTTC. Residues: CASSSTPGQTYGYTF. The rearrangement joins TRBV5-4 to TRBJ1-2, with TRBD1 as a possible D gene (6 bases). Germline CDR1 and CDR2: SGHNT and YYREEE (reference sequence). The CDR3 has 15 residues. V lost 3 bases to trimming and J lost 5 bases, with 17 bases between them.

This clonotype came up a few times. V is TRBV7-2 and J is TRBJ2-5; no definite D call. The V end was cut by 2 bases, the J end by 5 bases, with 6 bases between. Germline V gives CDR1 SGHTA, CDR2 FQGNSA. The CDR3 has 12 residues. CDR3 protein: CASSLPTETQYF. As DNA, the CDR3 is TGTGCCAGCAGCTTACCTACTGAGACCCAGTACTTC. Complete variable domain (other parts from reference TRBV7-2 and TRBJ2-5): GAGVSQSPSNKVTEKGKDVELRCDPISGHTALYWYRQSLGQGLEFLIYFQGNSAPDKSGLPSDRFSAERTGGSVSTLTIQRTQQEDSAVYLCASSLPTETQYFGPGTRLLVL.

The chain recombines TRBV7-9 with TRBJ2-3; no clear D. The germline V gene encodes CDR1 SEHNR and CDR2 FQNEAQ (reference sequence). Trimming removed 2 bases from V and 2 bases from J, with 5 bases in between. This CDR3 comprises 13 residues. The CDR3 nucleotides read TGTGCCAGCAGCTTATTAGTCACAGATACGCAGTATTTT. This encodes CASSLLVTDTQYF. The full variable domain, its missing parts supplied by reference TRBV7-9 and TRBJ2-3, is DTGVSQNPRHKITKRGQNVTFRCDPISEHNRLYWYRQTLGQGPEFLTYFQNEAQLEKSRLLSDRFSAERPKGSFSTLEIQRTEQGDSAMYLCASSLLVTDTQYFGPGTRLTVL.

V and J are TRBV24-1 and TRBJ1-5; 11 bases map to TRBD1. Germline-derived CDR1 and CDR2 are KGHDR and SFDVKD. V gave up 6 bases and J gave up 9 bases; unmatched junction bases: 6. The CDR3 has 14 residues. CDR3 sequence reads: CATSSRTGGLPQHF. CDR3 coding DNA: TGTGCCACCAGTTCAAGGACAGGGGGCCTGCCCCAGCATTTT.

The chain couples TRBV7-8 to TRBJ1-6, with D perhaps matching TRBD1 (5 bases). This CDR3 region has 14 residues. Trimming stripped 5 bases from V and 8 bases from J, with 13 bases between. The germline gives CDR1 SGHVS, CDR2 FQNEAQ. CDR3 amino acids: CASSAGGEDSPLHF. CDR3 nucleotides: TGTGCCAGCAGCGCCGGGGGGGAGGATTCACCCCTCCACTTT.

The chain employs TRBV5-1 and TRBJ2-5; D gene ambiguous. This CDR3 comprises 13 residues. V lost 0 bases to trimming and J lost 2 bases, with 5 bases between them. Germline CDR1 reads SGHRS; CDR2 reads YFSETQ. The CDR3 region is CASSLVRQETQYF. The CDR3 DNA is TGCGCCAGCAGCTTGGTCAGGCAAGAGACCCAGTACTTC.

This clonotype turned up a few times. The J gene is TRBJ1-3, the V gene TRBV20-1; tentative D call: TRBD1 (5 bases). Germline CDR1 is DFQATT and CDR2 is SNEGSKA (reference sequence). With 6 bases removed from V and 0 bases from J, the gap between germline ends came to 12 bases. This CDR3 comprises 14 residues. As DNA, the CDR3 is TGCAGTGCCCGACAGCCTTACTCTGGAAACACCATATATTTT. It codes for CSARQPYSGNTIYF.

In its sample, this clonotype was seen a few times. This chain uses TRBV5-1 with TRBJ2-5; TRBD1 is a possible D gene (6 bases). The CDR3 is 17 amino acids. Trimming took 1 base from V and 4 from J, leaving 20 bases between them. Germline V gene data show CDR1 as SGHRS and CDR2 as YFSETQ. CDR3 protein: CASSLFFGVPGAETQYF. The CDR3 bases are TGCGCCAGCAGCTTGTTTTTCGGGGTCCCAGGGGCAGAGACCCAGTACTTC.

This chain links TRBV6-5 with TRBJ2-1, with TRBD2 matching over 10 bases. Germline loops: CDR1 MNHEY, CDR2 SVGAGI. V trimming: 0 bases; J trimming: 4 bases; junction bases outside the gene matches: 9. The CDR3 spans 18 residues. CDR3 residues: CASSYSSSSGSFYNEQFF. The CDR3 coding sequence is TGTGCCAGCAGTTACTCGAGTTCTAGCGGGAGTTTTTACAATGAGCAGTTCTTC.

The V call is TRBV29-1, the J call TRBJ1-1; 9 nucleotides match TRBD1. V was pared by 4 bases and J by 5 bases, with 14 bases of the junction left unmatched. Per the germline V gene, CDR1 is SQVTM and CDR2 is ANQGSEA. The CDR3 has 16 amino acids. CDR3 sequence: CSVGPVDRGSKTEAFF. In DNA, the CDR3 is TGCAGCGTTGGTCCCGTGGACAGGGGCTCGAAGACTGAAGCTTTCTTT.

The chain joins TRBV6-1 to TRBJ1-5; no clear D. Trimming took off 3 bases at V and 2 bases at J, with 11 bases between the two ends. This CDR3 is built from 15 residues. Germline V gene lookup returns CDR1 MNHNS and CDR2 SASEGT. The CDR3 loop is CASSEIALGNQPQHF. DNA for the CDR3: TGTGCCAGCAGTGAGATAGCCCTTGGCAATCAGCCCCAGCATTTT.

This sequence joins TRBV9 and TRBJ2-7; 7 nucleotides agree with TRBD1. The CDR3 is 12 residues long. Trimming removed 0 bases from V and 6 bases from J; junction bases left unmatched: 0. Germline CDR1 reads SGDLS; CDR2 reads YYNGEE. CDR3 coding DNA: TGTGCCAGCAGCGTAGGACAGGGCGAGCAGTACTTC. Protein sequence: CASSVGQGEQYF.

This clonotype occurred once. This chain links TRBV6-5 with TRBJ2-1; D gene unclear. V was pared by 0 bases and J by 12 bases, with 9 bases between. In germline, CDR1 is MNHEY, CDR2 SVGAGI. This CDR3 comprises 12 residues. This chain's CDR3 is CASSYSGSGQFF. The CDR3 DNA is TGTGCCAGCAGTTACTCCGGATCGGGGCAGTTCTTC.

This clonotype was counted a few times. V gene TRBV5-6 combines with J gene TRBJ2-2; 8 bases map to TRBD2. The CDR3 sequence is 16 residues long. Looked up from germline, CDR1 is SGHDT and CDR2 is YYEEEE. Trimming removed 0 bases from V and 3 bases from J; junction bases left unmatched: 4. CDR3 DNA: TGTGCCAGCAGCTTGGCTGAGCGGGAGTACACCGGGGAGCTGTTTTTT. This encodes CASSLAEREYTGELFF. The full variable domain, in which reference TRBV5-6 and TRBJ2-2 provide the parts outside the CDR3, is DAGVTQSPTHLIKTRGQQVTLRCSPKSGHDTVSWYQQALGQGPQFIFQYYEEEERQRGNFPDRFSGHQFPNYSSELNVNALLLGDSALYLCASSLAEREYTGELFFGEGSRLTVL.

This clonotype appeared a few times. The genes are TRBV5-1 and TRBJ2-1, with TRBD2 matching over 7 bases. The V and J ends lost 5 bases and 8 bases, in that order; junction bases with no gene match: 7. Germline CDR1 SGHRS, CDR2 YFSETQ. The CDR3 runs 13 residues. CDR3 in amino acids: CASRPSGFHEQFF. CDR3 nucleotides: TGCGCCAGCAGGCCTAGCGGATTCCATGAGCAGTTCTTC.

This clonotype showed up many times. This sequence joins TRBV9 and TRBJ2-1, with 9 bases fitting TRBD1. The V gene end was trimmed by 4 bases and the J gene end by 8 bases; junction bases not matched to a gene: 7. This CDR3 spans 14 amino acids. CDR1 SGDLS and CDR2 YYNGEE come from the germline V gene. In DNA form, the CDR3 reads TGTGCCAGCAGCCCGGGACAGGGCGGTCATGAGCAGTTCTTC. Its translation: CASSPGQGGHEQFF.